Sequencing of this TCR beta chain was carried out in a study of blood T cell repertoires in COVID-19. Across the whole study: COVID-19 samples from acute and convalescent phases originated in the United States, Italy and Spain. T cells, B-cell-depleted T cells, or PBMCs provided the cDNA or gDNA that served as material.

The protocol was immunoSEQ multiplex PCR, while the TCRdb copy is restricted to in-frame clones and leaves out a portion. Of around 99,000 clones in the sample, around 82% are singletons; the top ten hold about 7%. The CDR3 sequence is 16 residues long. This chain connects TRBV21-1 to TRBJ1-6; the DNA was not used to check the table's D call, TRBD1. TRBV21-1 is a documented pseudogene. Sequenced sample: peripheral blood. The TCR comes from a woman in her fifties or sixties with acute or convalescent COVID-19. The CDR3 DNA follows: TGTGCCAGCAGCCCCGACCGGGACAGGGTTTATTCACCCCTCCACTTT. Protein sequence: CASSPDRDRVYSPLHF.